This is a list of T cell receptor beta chains from one sample in a study of early stage breast cancer tumors. The method was immunoSEQ multiplex PCR; TCRdb's version includes in-frame clones alone and lacks a portion of them. The sample holds 50,000 to 75,000 clones, more than 60% seen once. The sequenced material came from blood. The receptors were gathered from a person aged 25 to 45 with breast cancer. CDR3s include the opening cysteine and the closing phenylalanine or tryptophan. The D gene is left open where the match is weak. Where a row states a size, it is once, few, many or the class of an expanded clone; other rows omit it.

V	D	size	J	DNA	CDR3
TRBV29-1	.	.	TRBJ2-1	TGCAGCGCCGGACAGGAGCAGTTCTTC	CSAGQEQFF
TRBV4-3	TRBD2	.	TRBJ2-2	TGCGCCAGCAGCCAAAATGGGGGACTAGCATGGGGGGAGCTGTTTTTT	CASSQNGGLAWGELFF
TRBV5-1	TRBD1	.	TRBJ1-1	TGCGCCAGCAGCCCTACAGGGGGGATGAACACTGAAGCTTTCTTT	CASSPTGGMNTEAFF
TRBV5-4	TRBD2	.	TRBJ2-2	TGTGCCAGCAGCCTTGCTAGCGGGAGTATCGGGGAGCTGTTTTTT	CASSLASGSIGELFF
TRBV25-1	.	.	TRBJ2-7	TGTGCCAGCAGTGAATATCGGCGATACGAGCAGTACTTC	CASSEYRRYEQYF
TRBV10-3	TRBD2	.	TRBJ2-2	TGTGCCATCAGTGAGGGAAAATGGGGGGAGGGCGATCCCGAGGAGCTGTTTTTT	CAISEGKWGEGDPEELFF
TRBV29-1	TRBD1	.	TRBJ1-1	TGCAGCGTTCGACAGGGAACGAACACTGAAGCTTTCTTT	CSVRQGTNTEAFF
TRBV11-2	.	.	TRBJ1-1	TGTGCCAGCAGCTCAACCGAAGGGGGCACTGAAGCTTTCTTT	CASSSTEGGTEAFF
TRBV7-8	TRBD1	.	TRBJ1-2	TGTGCCAGCAGCTTAGGGACAGGGAGGAGTGGCTACACCTTC	CASSLGTGRSGYTF
TRBV30	.	.	TRBJ2-7	TGTGCCTGGAGTGTACTGACAGTCAGCAATCGGGCTAACGAGCAGTACTTC	CAWSVLTVSNRANEQYF
TRBV4-2	.	.	TRBJ1-6	TGTGCCAGCAGCCAAGCCTTGAGTCTAGATTCACCCCTCCACTTT	CASSQALSLDSPLHF
TRBV13	TRBD2	few	TRBJ2-1	TGTGCCAGCAGCCAACTAGCGGGAGATCGGAATGAGCAGTTCTTC	CASSQLAGDRNEQFF
TRBV19	TRBD1	.	TRBJ1-4	TGTGCCAGTAGTATCGGGACAGTTAATGAAAAACTGTTTTTT	CASSIGTVNEKLFF
TRBV19	TRBD1	.	TRBJ2-7	TGTGCCAGTAGTATAGGAGAGGGACAGCCAGCCTTGTACTTC	CASSIGEGQPALYF
TRBV7-6	.	.	TRBJ2-7	TGTGCCAGCAGCTTGGGACTGGGGAACTACGAGCAGTACTTC	CASSLGLGNYEQYF
TRBV2	TRBD2	.	TRBJ2-3	TGTGCCAGCAGTGAAGGTAGCGGGAGACGGGGAGATACGCAGTATTTT	CASSEGSGRRGDTQYF
TRBV7-3	.	.	TRBJ2-6	TGTGCCAGCAGCACCGTGTTCTCTGGGGCCAACGTCCTGACTTTC	CASSTVFSGANVLTF
TRBV6-6	.	few	TRBJ1-2	TGTGCCAGCAGCTCTGGGGCCTCTCAACCCGACTATGGCTACACCTTC	CASSSGASQPDYGYTF
TRBV18	TRBD2	.	TRBJ2-1	TGTGCCAGCTCACCACCGGTGGGCGGGAGTTTCCTTGGGAATGAGCAGTTCTTC	CASSPPVGGSFLGNEQFF
TRBV5-5	.	.	TRBJ2-7	TGTGCCAGCAGCTTGAGTGGACTCCTAAGAGAGCAGTACTTC	CASSLSGLLREQYF
TRBV6-4	TRBD2	.	TRBJ2-1	TGTGCCAGCAGTGACTGGGCTAGCGGGAGGCACAATGAGCAGTTCTTC	CASSDWASGRHNEQFF
TRBV5-1	TRBD2	.	TRBJ2-7	TGCGCCAGCAGCATTCTAGCGGGAGGGTCCTACGAGCAGTACTTC	CASSILAGGSYEQYF
TRBV19	TRBD1	.	TRBJ1-2	TGTGCCACCCTAGGGGCGACAGGGCGCGGCTACACCTTC	CATLGATGRGYTF
TRBV9	.	few	TRBJ1-6	TGTGCCAGCAGCACGGGACCTAGCTCCTATAATTCACCCCTCCACTTT	CASSTGPSSYNSPLHF
TRBV5-1	.	.	TRBJ2-1	TGCGCCAGCAGCTTGGACGGGATGTACAATGAGCAGTTCTTC	CASSLDGMYNEQFF
TRBV18	.	.	TRBJ2-3	TGTGCCAGCTCACCAGGCGGCCTCACAGATACGCAGTATTTT	CASSPGGLTDTQYF
TRBV25-1	.	.	TRBJ1-2	TGTGCCAGCAGTGAAATACAGGCCAACTATGGCTACACCTTC	CASSEIQANYGYTF
TRBV19	TRBD1	few	TRBJ1-5	TGTGCCAGCTTTGCCGGGACAGGGGGCAATCAGCCCCAGCATTTT	CASFAGTGGNQPQHF
TRBV7-8	.	.	TRBJ2-7	TGTGCCAGCAGCCCGACTAGACCCAGAGGAGGCTCCTACGAGCAGTACTTC	CASSPTRPRGGSYEQYF
TRBV4-2	TRBD1	.	TRBJ2-7	TGTGCCAGCAGCAAAGGGGGCGGACTCTCCTACGAGCAGTACTTC	CASSKGGGLSYEQYF
TRBV10-3	.	.	TRBJ2-7	TGTGCCATCAGTGGGACAGAGAGCTCCTACGAGCAGTACTTC	CAISGTESSYEQYF
TRBV30	.	.	TRBJ2-7	TGTGCCTGGAGGTCGGAGGGCTCCTACGAGCAGTACTTC	CAWRSEGSYEQYF
TRBV30	.	.	TRBJ2-7	TGTGCCTGGACCAGCGGTCGCTCCTACGAGCAGTACTTC	CAWTSGRSYEQYF
TRBV5-1	.	.	TRBJ2-2	TGCGCCAGCAGCTTCAACGGGCCCCCGACCGGGGAGCTGTTTTTT	CASSFNGPPTGELFF
TRBV4-1	.	.	TRBJ2-2	TGCGCCAGCAGCCATTACGCCGGGGGCGGCACCGGGGAGCTGTTTTTT	CASSHYAGGGTGELFF
TRBV19	.	.	TRBJ1-2	TGTGCCAGTACCATCGGGGAGTCTGGCTACACCTTC	CASTIGESGYTF
TRBV7-9	.	.	TRBJ2-2	TGTGCCAGCAGCCCGGTTAAGGGTAGCGGAAACACCGGGGAGCTGTTTTTT	CASSPVKGSGNTGELFF
TRBV4-1	TRBD2	.	TRBJ2-3	TGCGCCAGCAGCCAAGTACTAGCGGGAGGGGATCCGCAGTATTTT	CASSQVLAGGDPQYF
TRBV6-5	TRBD2	.	TRBJ2-7	TGTGCCAGCAGTTACGGAGGCCCCGGGAGGGCCCACGAGCAGTACTTC	CASSYGGPGRAHEQYF
TRBV7-8	.	.	TRBJ1-1	TGTGCCAGCAGCTTAGTCTGGGGCACTGAAGCTTTCTTT	CASSLVWGTEAFF